Listed below are T cell receptor beta chains from one sample, sequenced in a study of regulatory T cells in long-lasting Graves disease. TCRdb fed the multiplex PCR reads into MiXCR, producing one record per CDR3 protein. The sample includes about 660,000 distinct CDR3 sequences, 25% to 35% of them seen just once. This specimen consisted of peripheral blood mononuclear cells (PBMCs), obtained when the disease was refractory, from a patient treated with antithyroid drugs. The receptors come from a female donor with Graves disease. Each CDR3 is given with its conserved first and last residue. Fields, in order: D gene, J gene, clone size, V gene, CDR3 length, CDR3 DNA, CDR3 protein. D genes are given only for firm matches. A clone size is listed for some rows: how often the clone was seen (once, few, many), or a class if it is expanded.

d_gene: .; j_gene: TRBJ2-7; abundance: few; v_gene: TRBV7-9; len: 14; CDR3nt: TGTGCCAGCAGCTTAACCGGGCTCCCCTACGAGCAGTACTTC; CDR3aa: CASSLTGLPYEQYF
d_gene: TRBD1; j_gene: TRBJ1-1; abundance: .; v_gene: TRBV9; len: 15; CDR3nt: TGTGCCAGCAGCGTAAAAGGGGGCTGGAACACTGAAGCTTTCTTT; CDR3aa: CASSVKGGWNTEAFF
d_gene: TRBD1; j_gene: TRBJ2-7; abundance: .; v_gene: TRBV7-9; len: 14; CDR3nt: TGTGCCAGCAGCTCCGGACAGGTAACCTACGAGCAGTACTTC; CDR3aa: CASSSGQVTYEQYF
d_gene: .; j_gene: TRBJ1-1; abundance: few; v_gene: TRBV2; len: 13; CDR3nt: TGTGCCAGTAGAGTCGAGGGGGGGACTGAAGCTTTCTTT; CDR3aa: CASRVEGGTEAFF
d_gene: .; j_gene: TRBJ1-3; abundance: .; v_gene: TRBV20-1; len: 11; CDR3nt: TGCAGTGCCCTAACAGGAAACACCATATATTTT; CDR3aa: CSALTGNTIYF
d_gene: .; j_gene: TRBJ1-2; abundance: many; v_gene: TRBV2; len: 14; CDR3nt: TGTGCCAGCAGTGGAAGCAATACTAACTATGGCTACACCTTC; CDR3aa: CASSGSNTNYGYTF
d_gene: TRBD2; j_gene: TRBJ2-1; abundance: .; v_gene: TRBV11-2; len: 18; CDR3nt: TGTGCCAGCAGCTTAGTTTGGGGGACTAGCGGGAGGGACAATGAGCAGTTCTTC; CDR3aa: CASSLVWGTSGRDNEQFF
d_gene: .; j_gene: TRBJ2-1; abundance: .; v_gene: TRBV7-9; len: 15; CDR3nt: TGTGCCAGCAGCTTAGCGGTCGGACTCTACAATGAGCAGTTCTTC; CDR3aa: CASSLAVGLYNEQFF
d_gene: TRBD2; j_gene: TRBJ2-7; abundance: few; v_gene: TRBV20-1; len: 14; CDR3nt: TGCAGTGCACTTACTAGCGGGAGGTTGTACGAGCAGTACTTC; CDR3aa: CSALTSGRLYEQYF
d_gene: .; j_gene: TRBJ1-5; abundance: once; v_gene: TRBV29-1; len: 12; CDR3nt: TGCAGCGTCCCCGCAGGTTGCCAGCCCCAGCATTTT; CDR3aa: CSVPAGCQPQHF
d_gene: .; j_gene: TRBJ1-2; abundance: .; v_gene: TRBV29-1; len: 13; CDR3nt: TGCAGCGTTGATAGAGAGGGGGAGTATGGCTACACCTTC; CDR3aa: CSVDREGEYGYTF
d_gene: .; j_gene: TRBJ2-5; abundance: few; v_gene: TRBV29-1; len: 16; CDR3nt: TGCAGCGTTGAACGCTCCGGGACCCACAAGCGGGAGACCCAGTACTTC; CDR3aa: CSVERSGTHKRETQYF
d_gene: .; j_gene: TRBJ2-5; abundance: .; v_gene: TRBV7-7; len: 14; CDR3nt: TGTGCCAGCAGCTTAGCGACCAGCACAGAGACCCAGTACTTC; CDR3aa: CASSLATSTETQYF
d_gene: .; j_gene: TRBJ1-6; abundance: .; v_gene: TRBV19; len: 13; CDR3nt: TGTGCCAGTAGTATCGACCCCAATTCACCCCTCCACTTT; CDR3aa: CASSIDPNSPLHF
d_gene: TRBD1; j_gene: TRBJ1-6; abundance: .; v_gene: TRBV20-1; len: 13; CDR3nt: TGCAGTGCAACAGGGGGGAGGAATTCACCCCTCCACTTT; CDR3aa: CSATGGRNSPLHF
d_gene: .; j_gene: TRBJ1-1; abundance: .; v_gene: TRBV10-1; len: 15; CDR3nt: TGCGCCAGCAGTGAGTCGGTAGCGGGGAACACTGAAGCTTTCTTT; CDR3aa: CASSESVAGNTEAFF
d_gene: .; j_gene: TRBJ1-1; abundance: .; v_gene: TRBV5-6; len: 15; CDR3nt: TGTGCCAGCAGCTTTTTGGGACGGATAAACACTGAAGCTTTCTTT; CDR3aa: CASSFLGRINTEAFF
d_gene: TRBD1; j_gene: TRBJ2-7; abundance: .; v_gene: TRBV6-5; len: 17; CDR3nt: TGTGCCAGCAGTTACTCGACGTCTCGGGACAGACTCTACGAGCAGTACTTC; CDR3aa: CASSYSTSRDRLYEQYF
d_gene: .; j_gene: TRBJ1-1; abundance: few; v_gene: TRBV7-2; len: 15; CDR3nt: TGTGCCAGCAGCTTATATGTAGGGATGAACACTGAAGCTTTCTTT; CDR3aa: CASSLYVGMNTEAFF
d_gene: .; j_gene: TRBJ2-2; abundance: .; v_gene: TRBV5-1; len: 14; CDR3nt: TGCGCCAGCAGCTTGGGACCTGTCACCGGGGAGCTGTTTTTT; CDR3aa: CASSLGPVTGELFF
d_gene: .; j_gene: TRBJ1-5; abundance: once; v_gene: TRBV5-5; len: 11; CDR3nt: TGTGCCAGCAGCGACAAGGAACTCCAGCATTTT; CDR3aa: CASSDKELQHF
d_gene: .; j_gene: TRBJ2-7; abundance: .; v_gene: TRBV28; len: 16; CDR3nt: TGTGCCAGCAGTTTATTGCCAGGGGTCTCATCCTACGAGCAGTACTTC; CDR3aa: CASSLLPGVSSYEQYF
d_gene: .; j_gene: TRBJ2-5; abundance: .; v_gene: TRBV29-1; len: 13; CDR3nt: TGCAGCGTTGAACGGGGAGCCCAAGAGACCCAGTACTTC; CDR3aa: CSVERGAQETQYF
d_gene: .; j_gene: TRBJ1-5; abundance: few; v_gene: TRBV19; len: 12; CDR3nt: TGTGCCAGTAACCTAGCACGTCAGCCCCAGCATTTT; CDR3aa: CASNLARQPQHF
d_gene: .; j_gene: TRBJ2-5; abundance: once; v_gene: TRBV3-1; len: 15; CDR3nt: TGTGCCAGCAGCCTGCACAGACAGGAACAAGAGACCCAGTACTTC; CDR3aa: CASSLHRQEQETQYF
d_gene: .; j_gene: TRBJ1-4; abundance: .; v_gene: TRBV6-5; len: 14; CDR3nt: TGTGCCAGCAGTTTCGGGTCAACTAATGAAAAACTGTTTTTT; CDR3aa: CASSFGSTNEKLFF
d_gene: .; j_gene: TRBJ1-1; abundance: few; v_gene: TRBV19; len: 15; CDR3nt: TGTGCCAGTAGTATAGGGGCATTTCAAGGGGCTGAAGCTTTCTTT; CDR3aa: CASSIGAFQGAEAFF
d_gene: TRBD1; j_gene: TRBJ1-5; abundance: few; v_gene: TRBV19; len: 16; CDR3nt: TGTGCCAGTAGTATTACGGGACAGGGAAGCAATCAGCCCCAGCATTTT; CDR3aa: CASSITGQGSNQPQHF
d_gene: .; j_gene: TRBJ1-1; abundance: .; v_gene: TRBV19; len: 13; CDR3nt: TGTGCCAGCAGCTCCATAGCGAACACTGAAGCTTTCTTT; CDR3aa: CASSSIANTEAFF
d_gene: .; j_gene: TRBJ2-7; abundance: few; v_gene: TRBV7-6; len: 16; CDR3nt: TGTGCCAGCAGCTTGGGTTGGTCGCCTTCCTCCTACGAGCAGTACTTC; CDR3aa: CASSLGWSPSSYEQYF
d_gene: .; j_gene: TRBJ2-5; abundance: many; v_gene: TRBV6-1; len: 13; CDR3nt: TGTGCCAGCACCCCAGGTTTCCAAGAGACCCAGTACTTC; CDR3aa: CASTPGFQETQYF
d_gene: TRBD1; j_gene: TRBJ1-2; abundance: .; v_gene: TRBV5-1; len: 16; CDR3nt: TGCGCCAGCAGCTTGGGTACCCAACAGGGGGCGGCTGGCTACACCTTC; CDR3aa: CASSLGTQQGAAGYTF
d_gene: .; j_gene: TRBJ1-1; abundance: few; v_gene: TRBV28; len: 16; CDR3nt: TGTGCCAGCAGTTTTTTGAGTCCCCCCGGAGCAACTGAAGCTTTCTTT; CDR3aa: CASSFLSPPGATEAFF
d_gene: .; j_gene: TRBJ1-5; abundance: .; v_gene: TRBV29-1; len: 13; CDR3nt: TGCAGCGATCGGACAGATGGGAATCAGCCCCAGCATTTT; CDR3aa: CSDRTDGNQPQHF
d_gene: TRBD1; j_gene: TRBJ1-1; abundance: .; v_gene: TRBV6-1; len: 16; CDR3nt: TGTGCCAGCAGTAGAACGGACAGGGGGCCGAACACTGAAGCTTTCTTT; CDR3aa: CASSRTDRGPNTEAFF
d_gene: TRBD1; j_gene: TRBJ1-1; abundance: few; v_gene: TRBV27; len: 14; CDR3nt: TGTGCCAGCAGTTTCGTACAGGGGGGGACTGAAGCTTTCTTT; CDR3aa: CASSFVQGGTEAFF
d_gene: TRBD1; j_gene: TRBJ2-5; abundance: many; v_gene: TRBV6-5; len: 15; CDR3nt: TGTGCCAGCAGTTACTGGACAGGGCCCCAAGAGACCCAGTACTTC; CDR3aa: CASSYWTGPQETQYF
d_gene: .; j_gene: TRBJ2-7; abundance: .; v_gene: TRBV15; len: 16; CDR3nt: TGTGCCACCAGTCCCGCGACTTTGACGGAACCCTACGAGCAGTACTTC; CDR3aa: CATSPATLTEPYEQYF
d_gene: .; j_gene: TRBJ1-2; abundance: few; v_gene: TRBV6-1; len: 16; CDR3nt: TGTGCCAGCAGTGAAGCGCTCGAGTTAAGGTTCTATGGCTACACCTTC; CDR3aa: CASSEALELRFYGYTF
d_gene: .; j_gene: TRBJ1-1; abundance: .; v_gene: TRBV7-2; len: 13; CDR3nt: TGTGCCAGCAGCTTAGATAGTTACACTGAAGCTTTCTTT; CDR3aa: CASSLDSYTEAFF
d_gene: .; j_gene: TRBJ2-2; abundance: .; v_gene: TRBV12-3/TRBV12-4; len: 15; CDR3nt: TGTGCCAGCAGTCCCTACACGGCGGACACCGGGGAGCTGTTTTTT; CDR3aa: CASSPYTADTGELFF
d_gene: TRBD1; j_gene: TRBJ2-4; abundance: .; v_gene: TRBV5-1; len: 15; CDR3nt: TGCGCCAGCAGCTTGGGACAGGGAAGCAAAAACATTCAGTACTTC; CDR3aa: CASSLGQGSKNIQYF
d_gene: TRBD1; j_gene: TRBJ2-4; abundance: few; v_gene: TRBV9; len: 17; CDR3nt: TGTGCCAGCAGCGTAGAACCACCGGGACAGGGACGAGCAACTCAGTACTTC; CDR3aa: CASSVEPPGQGRATQYF
d_gene: TRBD1; j_gene: TRBJ1-3; abundance: once; v_gene: TRBV29-1; len: 15; CDR3nt: TGCAGCGTTGGTGGACAGGGGGCCTCTGGAAACACCATATATTTT; CDR3aa: CSVGGQGASGNTIYF
d_gene: .; j_gene: TRBJ1-2; abundance: .; v_gene: TRBV6-1; len: 14; CDR3nt: TGTGCCAGCAGTATGCCGGGACCTAACTATGGCTACACCTTC; CDR3aa: CASSMPGPNYGYTF
d_gene: .; j_gene: TRBJ1-4; abundance: few; v_gene: TRBV20-1; len: 14; CDR3nt: TGCAGTGCTAGAGAGCACCGGAATGAGGAAAAACTGTTTTTT; CDR3aa: CSAREHRNEEKLFF
d_gene: TRBD2; j_gene: TRBJ2-5; abundance: .; v_gene: TRBV7-6; len: 16; CDR3nt: TGTGCCAGCAGCTTTAACCGACTAGCGGGAGGAGAGACCCAGTACTTC; CDR3aa: CASSFNRLAGGETQYF
d_gene: .; j_gene: TRBJ2-3; abundance: few; v_gene: TRBV2; len: 14; CDR3nt: TGTGCCAGCAAACTGGGTGGGCGCACAGATACGCAGTATTTT; CDR3aa: CASKLGGRTDTQYF
d_gene: .; j_gene: TRBJ2-7; abundance: .; v_gene: TRBV25-1; len: 12; CDR3nt: TGTGCCAGCAGTGAAAATACCTACGAGCAGTACTTC; CDR3aa: CASSENTYEQYF
d_gene: .; j_gene: TRBJ1-2; abundance: .; v_gene: TRBV25-1; len: 12; CDR3nt: TGTGCCAGCAACGACCCCACCAAGGGCTACACCTTC; CDR3aa: CASNDPTKGYTF
d_gene: TRBD1; j_gene: TRBJ1-4; abundance: few; v_gene: TRBV20-1; len: 15; CDR3nt: TGCAGTGCTAGAGGACCGGGACAGGGGAATGAAAAACTGTTTTTT; CDR3aa: CSARGPGQGNEKLFF
d_gene: .; j_gene: TRBJ2-7; abundance: .; v_gene: TRBV5-1; len: 15; CDR3nt: TGCGCCAGCAGCTTGGGAGTACTAGTGGACCACGAGCAGTACTTC; CDR3aa: CASSLGVLVDHEQYF
d_gene: .; j_gene: TRBJ2-3; abundance: .; v_gene: TRBV20-1; len: 11; CDR3nt: TGCAGTGCCGGGAGCACAGATACGCAGTATTTT; CDR3aa: CSAGSTDTQYF
d_gene: .; j_gene: TRBJ1-2; abundance: many; v_gene: TRBV28; len: 14; CDR3nt: TGTGCCAGCAGTTTTCACGGCTCAAACTATGGCTACACCTTC; CDR3aa: CASSFHGSNYGYTF